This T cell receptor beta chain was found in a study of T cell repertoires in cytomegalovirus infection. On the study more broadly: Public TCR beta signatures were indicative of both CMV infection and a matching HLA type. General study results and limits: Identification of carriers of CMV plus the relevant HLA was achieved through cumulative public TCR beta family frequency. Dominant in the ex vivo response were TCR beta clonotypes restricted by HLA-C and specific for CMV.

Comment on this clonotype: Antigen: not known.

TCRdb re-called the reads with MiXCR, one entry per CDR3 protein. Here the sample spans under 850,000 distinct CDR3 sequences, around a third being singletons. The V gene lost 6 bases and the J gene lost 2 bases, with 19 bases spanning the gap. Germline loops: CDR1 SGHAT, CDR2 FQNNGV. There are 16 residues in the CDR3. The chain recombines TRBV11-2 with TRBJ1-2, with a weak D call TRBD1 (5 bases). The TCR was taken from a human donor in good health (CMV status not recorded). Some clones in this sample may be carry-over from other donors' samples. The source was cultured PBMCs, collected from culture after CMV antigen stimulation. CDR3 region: CASRSFRGKRNYGYTF. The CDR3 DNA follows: TGTGCCAGCAGGAGCTTTAGGGGCAAACGCAACTATGGCTACACCTTC. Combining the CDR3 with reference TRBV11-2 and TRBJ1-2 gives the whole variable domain EAGVAQSPRYKIIEKRQSVAFWCNPISGHATLYWYQQILGQGPKLLIQFQNNGVVDDSQLPKDRFSAERLKGVDSTLKIQPAKLEDSAVYLCASRSFRGKRNYGYTFGSGTRLTVV.